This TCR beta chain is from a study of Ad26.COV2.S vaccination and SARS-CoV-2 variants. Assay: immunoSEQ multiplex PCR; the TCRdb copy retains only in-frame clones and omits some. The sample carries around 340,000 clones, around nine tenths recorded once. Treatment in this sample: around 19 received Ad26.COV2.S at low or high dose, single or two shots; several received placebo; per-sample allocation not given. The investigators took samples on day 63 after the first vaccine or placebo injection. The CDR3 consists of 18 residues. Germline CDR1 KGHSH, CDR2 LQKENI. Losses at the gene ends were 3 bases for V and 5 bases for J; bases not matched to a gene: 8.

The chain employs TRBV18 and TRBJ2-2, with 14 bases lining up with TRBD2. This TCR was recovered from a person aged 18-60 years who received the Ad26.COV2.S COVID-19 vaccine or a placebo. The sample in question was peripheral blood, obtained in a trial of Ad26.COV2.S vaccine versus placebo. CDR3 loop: CASSPGLAGVVPTGELFF. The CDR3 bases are TGTGCCAGCTCACCGGGACTAGCGGGAGTGGTTCCGACCGGGGAGCTGTTTTTT.